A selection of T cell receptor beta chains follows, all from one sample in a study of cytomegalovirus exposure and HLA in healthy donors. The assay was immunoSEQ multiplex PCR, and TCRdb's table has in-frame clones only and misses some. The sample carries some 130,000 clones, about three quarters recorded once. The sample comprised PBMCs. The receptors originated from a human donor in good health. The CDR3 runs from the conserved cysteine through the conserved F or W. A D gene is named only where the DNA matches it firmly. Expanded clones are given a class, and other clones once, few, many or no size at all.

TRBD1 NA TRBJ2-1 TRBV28 CASSGDSQNEQFF TGTGCCAGCAGTGGGGACAGCCAAAATGAGCAGTTCTTC
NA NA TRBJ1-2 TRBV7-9 CASSLVIHEVLGPNYGYTF TGTGCCAGCAGCTTAGTAATTCATGAGGTATTAGGTCCTAACTATGGCTACACCTTC
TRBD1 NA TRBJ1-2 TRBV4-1 CASSPRGTGLYYGYTF TGCGCCAGCAGCCCAAGGGGGACAGGCTTATACTATGGCTACACCTTC
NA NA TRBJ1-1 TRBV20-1 CSASPAFF TGCAGTGCTAGTCCGGCTTTCTTT
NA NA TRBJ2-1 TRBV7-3 CASSPYGGGLHNEQFF TGTGCCAGCAGCCCCTATGGGGGGGGGCTTCACAATGAGCAGTTCTTC
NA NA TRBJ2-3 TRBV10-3 CATTATGDTDTQYF TGTGCCACTACAGCAACGGGGGACACAGATACGCAGTATTTT
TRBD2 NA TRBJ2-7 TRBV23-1 CASSPSSRGGSYEQYF TGCGCCAGCAGTCCGTCGAGTCGGGGGGGGTCCTACGAGCAGTACTTC
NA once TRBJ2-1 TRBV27 CASSRTGEQFF TGTGCCAGCAGCCGTACCGGTGAGCAGTTCTTC
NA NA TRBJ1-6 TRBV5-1 CASSLEGGGHSPLHF TGCGCCAGCAGCTTGGAAGGCGGGGGACATTCACCCCTCCACTTT
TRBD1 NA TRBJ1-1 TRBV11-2 CASSFRQGKGSVFPEAFF TGTGCCAGCAGCTTTAGACAGGGGAAAGGATCAGTTTTCCCTGAAGCTTTCTTT
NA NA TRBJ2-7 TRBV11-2 CASRGGGPYEQYF TGTGCCAGCAGGGGCGGGGGCCCCTACGAGCAGTACTTC
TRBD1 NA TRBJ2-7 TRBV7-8 CASSPITGASSLRNYEQYF TGTGCCAGCAGCCCAATCACAGGGGCGAGCTCCCTAAGGAACTACGAGCAGTACTTC
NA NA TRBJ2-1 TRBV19 CATRDFRSYNEQFF TGTGCCACGAGGGACTTCCGATCCTACAATGAGCAGTTCTTC
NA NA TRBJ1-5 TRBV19 CAGGEGRGWQPQHF TGTGCCGGGGGGGAGGGCCGGGGGTGGCAGCCCCAGCATTTT
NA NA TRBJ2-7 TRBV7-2 CASSQDSRSLYEQYF TGTGCCAGCAGCCAGGACAGCCGATCTTTATACGAGCAGTACTTC